A single sample is the source of the 29 T cell receptor beta chains below, sequenced in a study of Ad26.COV2.S vaccination and SARS-CoV-2 variants (dated by TCRdb to the early 2020s). The time point label for this specimen denotes: individuals recovered from natural SARS-CoV-2 infection. The method was the immunoSEQ multiplex PCR assay. TCRdb mirrors the immuneACCESS table, restricted to in-frame sequences. Some clones are absent from its copies; in checked studies, under half trace to an unresolved V gene, and the reason for the others is unknown. Counted in this sample were approximately 140,000 clones; about nine tenths of them appeared once. 4% to 6% of the sample belongs to the ten largest clones. Material: peripheral blood, obtained after recovery from COVID-19. The receptors were sampled from a human donor who had recovered from COVID-19.

This chain uses TRBV19 with TRBJ1-5; a weak D match, TRBD1 (5 bases). The CDR3 is made up of 14 amino acids. Looked up from germline, CDR1 is LNHDA and CDR2 is SQIVND (reference sequence). Trimming left V 11 bases short and J 4 bases short, with 18 bases between. Here the CDR3 DNA reads TGTGCCTCGAAAACGACAGACGAAAATCAGCCCCAGCATTTT. Its translation is CASKTTDENQPQHF.

The chain recombines TRBV30 with TRBJ1-1; D remains ambiguous. V was trimmed by 3 bases and J by 4 bases, leaving 9 bases between them. CDR1 is GTSNPN and CDR2 is SVGIG in the germline V gene (reference sequence). The CDR3 sequence is 12 residues long. CDR3 loop: CAWRARSTEAFF. As DNA, the CDR3 is TGTGCCTGGAGGGCCCGGTCCACTGAAGCTTTCTTT.

The chain is built from TRBV28 and TRBJ2-2; 8 bases match TRBD2. The CDR3 runs 15 residues. V was clipped by 3 bases and J by 6 bases; unmatched bases: 6. Germline V CDR1 and CDR2: MDHEN, SYDVKM. The CDR3, as DNA: TGTGCCAGCAGTTTTCGGGGGGGTGGAGCCGGGGAGCTGTTTTTT. Protein: CASSFRGGGAGELFF.

The chain uses TRBV6-1 and TRBJ2-7; TRBD1 is a possible D gene (5 bases). V gave up 2 bases and J gave up 6 bases, with 11 bases separating them. The CDR3 has 13 residues. CDR1 is MNHNS and CDR2 is SASEGT in the germline V gene. This CDR3 is CASSESRGSEQYF. In nucleotides, the CDR3 is TGTGCCAGCAGTGAAAGTAGGGGATCCGAGCAGTACTTC.

The chain carries TRBV29-1 and TRBJ2-2; D is possibly TRBD2 (7 bases). Per the germline V gene, CDR1 is SQVTM and CDR2 is ANQGSEA. CDR3 length: 14 residues. Trimming took off 4 bases at V and 3 bases at J, with 12 bases between the two ends. The CDR3: CSVVGGAHTGELFF. Here the CDR3 DNA reads TGCAGCGTTGTAGGGGGGGCTCACACCGGGGAGCTGTTTTTT.

V usage is TRBV4-3 and J usage is TRBJ2-2, with TRBD2 as a possible D gene (5 bases). Looked up from germline, CDR1 is LGHNA and CDR2 is YSLEER. The CDR3 consists of 16 residues. Trimming cost V 1 base and J 4 bases, with 13 bases left between them. CDR3 bases: TGCGCCAGCAGCCAAGGAATTAGCGAGGGCACCGGGGAGCTGTTTTTT. Its protein product is CASSQGISEGTGELFF.

The chain recombines TRBV6-5 with TRBJ1-1; D is possibly TRBD1 (6 bases). Germline V lookup: CDR1 MNHEY, CDR2 SVGAGI. Trimming stripped 7 bases from V and 5 bases from J, with 17 bases between. The CDR3 loop spans 14 amino acids. The CDR3 DNA reads TGTGCCAGCACTGTACAGGGTAGAGAAACTGAAGCTTTCTTT. Translation: CASTVQGRETEAFF.

This chain joins TRBV7-2 and TRBJ2-1; D gene unclear. Trimming took 7 bases from V and 0 from J, leaving 13 bases between them. The CDR3 spans 15 residues. CDR1 SGHTA and CDR2 FQGNSA come from the germline V gene. CDR3 amino acids: CASIGRQSSYNEQFF. For the CDR3, the DNA is TGTGCCAGCATCGGGCGGCAAAGCTCCTACAATGAGCAGTTCTTC.

The chain links TRBV30 to TRBJ2-3; the D is unclear. The V end lost 5 bases, the J end lost 0 bases, and 18 bases lay between the germline ends. Germline V lookup: CDR1 GTSNPN, CDR2 SVGIG (reference sequence). This CDR3 is built from 16 residues. CDR3 nucleotide sequence: TGTGCCTGGGATTCCACGGGCTTCGCTAGCACAGATACGCAGTATTTT. It yields the protein CAWDSTGFASTDTQYF.

V and J are TRBV6-2 or TRBV6-3 and TRBJ1-1; D not certain. Germline CDR1 and CDR2: MNHEY and SVGEGT. The CDR3 totals 15 residues. V was cut by 5 bases and J by 0 bases, with 13 bases left in between. The CDR3 DNA reads as TGTGCCAGCAGTGAGGCTACTACAATGAACACTGAAGCTTTCTTT. Amino acid sequence: CASSEATTMNTEAFF.

V gene TRBV7-9 combines with J gene TRBJ1-2, with a tentative D call TRBD1 (6 bases). Germline V gene lookup returns CDR1 SEHNR and CDR2 FQNEAQ (reference sequence). The germline V and J ends were trimmed by 6 bases and 1 base, with 15 bases remaining between them. This CDR3 is built from 15 residues. The CDR3 bases are TGTGCCAGCAGACCCGGACAGCAATTTAACTATGGCTACACCTTC. Its translation: CASRPGQQFNYGYTF.

J is TRBJ2-7 and V is TRBV7-9, with no clear D. This CDR3 region has 13 residues. V was shortened by 2 bases and J by 3 bases, with 8 bases between the two germline ends. Germline-derived CDR1 and CDR2 are SEHNR and FQNEAQ (reference sequence). The CDR3 DNA reads TGTGCCAGCAGCTTACCGGCACACTACGAGCAGTACTTC. Its translation: CASSLPAHYEQYF.

This chain uses TRBV28 with TRBJ1-6; possible D gene TRBD1, 5 bases. Trimming removed 4 bases from V and 6 bases from J, with 7 bases in between. CDR3 length equals 13 residues. Germline V gene sequence: CDR1 MDHEN, CDR2 SYDVKM. CDR3 protein: CASSWGGNSPLHF. In nucleotides, the CDR3 is TGTGCCAGCAGTTGGGGGGGTAATTCACCCCTCCACTTT.

The chain joins TRBV9 to TRBJ2-3; D not resolved. Trimming shortened V by 4 bases and J by 5 bases, and 14 bases separated the two germline ends. The V gene's germline CDR1 is SGDLS and CDR2 YYNGEE. There are 14 residues in the CDR3. The CDR3 here is CASSLGYGRDTQYF. The CDR3 nucleotides read TGTGCCAGCAGCCTAGGCTACGGTCGAGATACGCAGTATTTT. The full variable domain, its missing parts supplied by reference TRBV9 and TRBJ2-3, is DSGVTQTPKHLITATGQRVTLRCSPRSGDLSVYWYQQSLDQGLQFLIQYYNGEERAKGNILERFSAQQFPDLHSELNLSSLELGDSALYFCASSLGYGRDTQYFGPGTRLTVL.

V is TRBV5-4 and J is TRBJ2-5; the match to TRBD1 covers 8 bases. V dropped 2 bases and J dropped 3; count of bases not matched to a gene: 12. This CDR3 is built from 17 residues. Germline lookup yields CDR1 SGHNT and CDR2 YYREEE (reference sequence). CDR3 sequence (DNA): TGTGCCAGCAGCTTAGCGACCGCGGGACAGGCTAAAGAGACCCAGTACTTC. Protein sequence: CASSLATAGQAKETQYF.

This chain links TRBV30 with TRBJ1-1; 10 bases fit TRBD1. The V and J ends lost 4 bases and 11 bases, in that order; junction bases with no gene match: 16. Looked up from germline, CDR1 is GTSNPN and CDR2 is SVGIG (reference sequence). The CDR3 spans 15 residues. The DNA of the CDR3 is TGTGCCTGGATCCCGGGACAGGGGCGGGGTAGGTCGGCTTTCTTT. Amino acid sequence: CAWIPGQGRGRSAFF.

V is TRBV4-1 and J is TRBJ1-1; 7 bases fit TRBD1. With 3 bases clipped from V and 11 bases from J, the junction kept 9 bases outside the gene matches. CDR3 length equals 13 residues. Germline lookup yields CDR1 MGHRA and CDR2 YSYEKL. Here the CDR3 DNA reads TGCGCCAGCAGCCAGCTGGGGACAGTCGCGGCTTTCTTT. Amino acid sequence: CASSQLGTVAAFF.

The rearrangement links TRBV9 to TRBJ2-1; perhaps TRBD1 as D (6 bases). The CDR3 covers 16 residues. V lost 3 bases, J lost 1 base, and 14 bases lay in between. CDR1 is SGDLS and CDR2 is YYNGEE in the germline V gene. CDR3 region: CASSATGPGSYNEQFF. The CDR3 nucleotides are TGTGCCAGCAGCGCCACAGGGCCCGGGTCCTACAATGAGCAGTTCTTC.

J is TRBJ1-4 and V is TRBV11-2; TRBD1 might be the D (5 bases). The germline V gene has CDR1 SGHAT and CDR2 FQNNGV. Trimming cost V 2 bases and J 11 bases, with 15 bases left between them. The CDR3 is 14 amino acids. The CDR3 spells CASSLTGPRGKLFF. The DNA for the CDR3 is TGTGCCAGCAGCTTAACGGGCCCAAGGGGTAAACTGTTTTTT.

CDR3 bases: TGTGCCAGCAGTGAATTGGGGTCATTTGTGCCGGAGCAGTTCTTC. This sequence encodes CASSELGSFVPEQFF. The chain recombines TRBV25-1 with TRBJ2-1, with D hard to call. Trimming shortened V by 1 base and J by 10 bases, and 17 bases separated the two germline ends. Germline loops: CDR1 MGHDK, CDR2 SYGVNS. This CDR3 is built from 15 residues.

This rearrangement joins TRBV6-6 to TRBJ1-2, with 7 bases lining up with TRBD1. The CDR3 is made up of 16 amino acids. Germline CDR1 MNHNY, CDR2 SVGAGI (reference sequence). With V trimmed by 2 bases and J by 4 bases, 10 bases remained unmatched. CDR3 residues: CASSYGAGGDGYGYTF. As DNA, the CDR3 is TGTGCCAGCAGTTACGGGGCAGGGGGAGATGGCTATGGCTACACCTTC.

The chain links TRBV28 to TRBJ1-5; perhaps TRBD1 as D (5 bases). Looked up from germline, CDR1 is MDHEN and CDR2 is SYDVKM. The CDR3 sequence is 12 residues long. Trimming shortened V by 5 bases and J by 7 bases, and 9 bases separated the two germline ends. The CDR3 DNA is TGTGCCAGCAGTGGCAGGGCCCAGCCCCAGCATTTT. Protein sequence: CASSGRAQPQHF. The full variable domain, in which reference TRBV28 and TRBJ1-5 provide the parts outside the CDR3, is DVKVTQSSRYLVKRTGEKVFLECVQDMDHENMFWYRQDPGLGLRLIYFSYDVKMKEKGDIPEGYSVSREKKERFSLILESASTNQTSMYLCASSGRAQPQHFGDGTRLSIL.

The chain links TRBV5-1 to TRBJ2-6; maybe TRBD1 (6 bases). Looked up from germline, CDR1 is SGHRS and CDR2 is YFSETQ. There are 16 residues in the CDR3. V dropped 0 bases and J dropped 4 bases, with 11 bases sitting between them. Here the CDR3 reads CASSLGGPAGANVLTF. As DNA, the CDR3 is TGCGCCAGCAGCTTGGGGGGGCCGGCAGGGGCCAACGTCCTGACTTTC. Drawing the rest from reference TRBV5-1 and TRBJ2-6, the complete variable domain is KAGVTQTPRYLIKTRGQQVTLSCSPISGHRSVSWYQQTPGQGLQFLFEYFSETQRNKGNFPGRFSGRQFSNSRSEMNVSTLELGDSALYLCASSLGGPAGANVLTFGAGSRLTVL.

The chain employs TRBV6-5 and TRBJ1-4; TRBD1 aligns across 9 bases. Germline V lookup: CDR1 MNHEY, CDR2 SVGAGI. V lost 6 bases and J lost 4; bases outside the gene matches: 6. The CDR3 is 15 amino acids. Here the CDR3 reads CASRGTGRDNEKLFF. Here the CDR3 DNA reads TGTGCCAGCAGGGGGACAGGGAGAGATAATGAAAAACTGTTTTTT.

This clone was found a few times. V is TRBV5-1 and J is TRBJ1-4; 11 bases are shared with TRBD1. The germline V gene encodes CDR1 SGHRS and CDR2 YFSETQ. V trimming: 0 bases; J trimming: 7 bases; junction bases outside the gene matches: 2. CDR3 length: 15 residues. CDR3 sequence: CASSLDGQGAEKLFF. The CDR3 DNA reads TGCGCCAGCAGCTTGGACGGACAGGGGGCTGAAAAACTGTTTTTT.

The genes are TRBV7-6 and TRBJ2-7; TRBD1 agrees at 10 bases. The trim removed 1 base at V and 4 bases at J, leaving 7 bases unmatched. The CDR3 is 16 amino acids. CDR1 is SGHVS, CDR2 FNYEAQ, per germline. CDR3 amino acids: CASSLGTGQGLYEQYF. Written as DNA, the CDR3 is TGTGCCAGCAGCTTAGGCACGGGACAGGGGTTGTACGAGCAGTACTTC.

The J gene is TRBJ1-4, the V gene TRBV14; D is uncertain. This CDR3 region has 16 residues. V dropped 2 bases and J dropped 4 bases, with 14 bases sitting between them. Germline V gene data show CDR1 as SGHDN and CDR2 as FVKESK. The CDR3 is CASSQWPTAVNEKLFF. The CDR3 DNA is TGTGCCAGCAGCCAATGGCCGACGGCCGTTAATGAAAAACTGTTTTTT.

The CDR3 bases are TGTGCCAGCAGTGAAAATGGGAATAGCAATCAGCCCCAGCATTTT. Protein sequence: CASSENGNSNQPQHF. The V call is TRBV6-1, the J call TRBJ1-5; no clear D gene. CDR3 size: 15 residues. Germline V gene lookup returns CDR1 MNHNS and CDR2 SASEGT. V was cut by 2 bases and J by 0 bases, with 8 bases left in between.

The CDR3 DNA sequence: TGTGCCAGCAGGGCAGGGGGCTACAATGAGCAGTTCTTC. Residues: CASRAGGYNEQFF. The chain uses TRBV3-1 (or the pseudogene TRBV3-2) and TRBJ2-1, with 7 bases identical to TRBD1. J gave up 3 bases and V 6 bases, and 2 bases lay outside the gene matches. CDR1 is LGHDT and CDR2 is YNNKEL in the germline V gene (reference sequence). The CDR3 contains 13 residues.